Listed below are T cell receptor beta chains from one sample, sequenced in a study of blood T cell repertoires in COVID-19. This table comes from immunoSEQ multiplex PCR, and its TCRdb copy is limited to in-frame clones, with some not included. Of approximately 70,000 clones in the sample, 65% to 85% were seen once. The sequenced sample consisted of PBMCs or T cells enriched from blood (not recorded which). The receptor source for this set is a woman aged 55-69 years who had been exposed to COVID-19. Each CDR3 is given with its conserved first and last residue. A D gene is named only where the DNA matches it firmly. Expanded clones are given a class, and other clones once, few, many or no size at all.

J gene: TRBJ1-2; D gene: TRBD1; V gene: TRBV2; clone size: NA; CDR3 DNA: TGTGCCAGCAGTGGGGAGGGACAGGGGACCTATGGCTACACCTTC; CDR3 protein: CASSGEGQGTYGYTF
J gene: TRBJ1-5; D gene: NA; V gene: TRBV6-1; clone size: NA; CDR3 DNA: TGTGCCAGCAGTGGGAGGGAACTTAATAGCAATCAGCCCCAGCATTTT; CDR3 protein: CASSGRELNSNQPQHF
J gene: TRBJ2-7; D gene: TRBD2; V gene: TRBV28; clone size: few; CDR3 DNA: TGTGCCAGCAGCCCCACTAGCGGGGGATCCTACGAGCAGTACTTC; CDR3 protein: CASSPTSGGSYEQYF
J gene: TRBJ2-7; D gene: NA; V gene: TRBV30; clone size: NA; CDR3 DNA: TGTGCCTGGAGTGTAAAGGCGGGTAGTTCCGAGCAGTACTTC; CDR3 protein: CAWSVKAGSSEQYF
J gene: TRBJ2-5; D gene: TRBD2; V gene: TRBV7-2; clone size: NA; CDR3 DNA: TGTGCCAGCAGCTTGTCAGCGGGACAAGAGACCCAGTACTTC; CDR3 protein: CASSLSAGQETQYF
J gene: TRBJ2-4; D gene: NA; V gene: TRBV5-1; clone size: NA; CDR3 DNA: TGCGCCAGCAGCAAAGCAGGGGAAGGGGCCAAAAACATTCAGTACTTC; CDR3 protein: CASSKAGEGAKNIQYF
J gene: TRBJ1-5; D gene: TRBD1; V gene: TRBV2; clone size: NA; CDR3 DNA: TGTGCCAGCAGTGATCAGGGGGGCAATCAGCCCCAGCATTTT; CDR3 protein: CASSDQGGNQPQHF
J gene: TRBJ2-5; D gene: TRBD2; V gene: TRBV19; clone size: NA; CDR3 DNA: TGTGCCAGTACCTCACTCGGGGGGGTTGAGACCCAGTACTTC; CDR3 protein: CASTSLGGVETQYF
J gene: TRBJ2-2; D gene: NA; V gene: TRBV18; clone size: NA; CDR3 DNA: TGTGCCAGCTCAGAACAGGTTCGTCGGACCGGGGAGCTGTTTTTT; CDR3 protein: CASSEQVRRTGELFF
J gene: TRBJ2-7; D gene: TRBD1; V gene: TRBV2; clone size: NA; CDR3 DNA: TGTGCCAGCCTAATGCGACAGGGCGCCTACGAGCAGTACTTC; CDR3 protein: CASLMRQGAYEQYF
J gene: TRBJ1-2; D gene: NA; V gene: TRBV29-1; clone size: NA; CDR3 DNA: TGCAGCGTTGCTTCAGGGAGGGATGGCTACACCTTC; CDR3 protein: CSVASGRDGYTF
J gene: TRBJ1-4; D gene: TRBD1; V gene: TRBV7-9; clone size: NA; CDR3 DNA: TGTGCCAGCAGCTTACGACAGGGAAGGACTAATGAAAAACTGTTTTTT; CDR3 protein: CASSLRQGRTNEKLFF
J gene: TRBJ1-1; D gene: NA; V gene: TRBV28; clone size: NA; CDR3 DNA: TGTGCCAGCACCACTTACCCGGGGGCTGAAGCTTTCTTT; CDR3 protein: CASTTYPGAEAFF
J gene: TRBJ1-1; D gene: TRBD1; V gene: TRBV19; clone size: few; CDR3 DNA: TGTGCCAGTAGTTGGGCAGGGGGCAACACTGAAGCTTTCTTT; CDR3 protein: CASSWAGGNTEAFF
J gene: TRBJ1-4; D gene: NA; V gene: TRBV7-4; clone size: NA; CDR3 DNA: TGTGCCAGCAGCTTATGTAGACATGGTGAGGAAAAACTGTTTTTT; CDR3 protein: CASSLCRHGEEKLFF
J gene: TRBJ2-1; D gene: NA; V gene: TRBV5-1; clone size: NA; CDR3 DNA: TGCGCCAGCAGCTTGGCGTGGAGGGATAGGGATGAGCAGTTCTTC; CDR3 protein: CASSLAWRDRDEQFF
J gene: TRBJ2-2; D gene: TRBD2; V gene: TRBV5-4; clone size: NA; CDR3 DNA: TGTGCCAGCAGCTGGGGAGGGAGGAGCACCGGGGAGCTGTTTTTT; CDR3 protein: CASSWGGRSTGELFF
J gene: TRBJ2-2; D gene: NA; V gene: TRBV5-1; clone size: once; CDR3 DNA: TGCGCCAGCAGCCAAACCCAGGTTGTCACCGGGGAGCTGTTTTTT; CDR3 protein: CASSQTQVVTGELFF
J gene: TRBJ1-5; D gene: NA; V gene: TRBV28; clone size: few; CDR3 DNA: TGTGCCAGCAGTGGGGCGTACAATCAGCCCCAGCATTTT; CDR3 protein: CASSGAYNQPQHF
J gene: TRBJ2-2; D gene: TRBD2; V gene: TRBV25-1; clone size: NA; CDR3 DNA: TGTGCCAGCAGCAAATCAGCGGGAGCGGCCCCTACCGGGGAGCTGTTTTTT; CDR3 protein: CASSKSAGAAPTGELFF
J gene: TRBJ2-7; D gene: TRBD1; V gene: TRBV10-3; clone size: NA; CDR3 DNA: TGTGCCATCAGTGAGCCAGGACAGGGGCCATCCTCCTTCTACGAGCAGTACTTC; CDR3 protein: CAISEPGQGPSSFYEQYF
J gene: TRBJ2-7; D gene: NA; V gene: TRBV5-1; clone size: NA; CDR3 DNA: TGCGCCAGCAGCCAGGCCCAGGAGACTAAGCAGTACTTC; CDR3 protein: CASSQAQETKQYF
J gene: TRBJ2-7; D gene: NA; V gene: TRBV6-5; clone size: NA; CDR3 DNA: TGTGCCAGCGCCCCGGAGCACTCCTACGAGCAGTACTTC; CDR3 protein: CASAPEHSYEQYF
J gene: TRBJ2-5; D gene: NA; V gene: TRBV13; clone size: NA; CDR3 DNA: TGTGCCAGCAGCAACCGGGAGCCCTGGGAGACCCAGTACTTC; CDR3 protein: CASSNREPWETQYF
J gene: TRBJ2-7; D gene: TRBD1; V gene: TRBV28; clone size: NA; CDR3 DNA: TGTGCCAGCACCACGGGACAGGGGCGTGCCGAGCAGTACTTC; CDR3 protein: CASTTGQGRAEQYF
J gene: TRBJ1-1; D gene: NA; V gene: TRBV23-1; clone size: NA; CDR3 DNA: TGCGCCAGCACCCCGGACAGCTCTCCTTCTCCAGGTCCTCCAAACACTGAAGCTTTCTTT; CDR3 protein: CASTPDSSPSPGPPNTEAFF
J gene: TRBJ1-1; D gene: NA; V gene: TRBV5-1; clone size: NA; CDR3 DNA: TGCGCCAGCAGCTTGGCTAGGAGGGACACTGAAGCTTTCTTT; CDR3 protein: CASSLARRDTEAFF
J gene: TRBJ2-2; D gene: NA; V gene: TRBV30; clone size: NA; CDR3 DNA: TGTGCCTGGCGGCAGGGTAACACCGGGGAGCTGTTTTTT; CDR3 protein: CAWRQGNTGELFF
J gene: TRBJ2-7; D gene: TRBD1; V gene: TRBV2; clone size: few; CDR3 DNA: TGTGCCAGCAGTCGACAGGGGGCGGCCTACGAGCAGTACTTC; CDR3 protein: CASSRQGAAYEQYF
J gene: TRBJ1-1; D gene: TRBD1; V gene: TRBV5-4; clone size: few; CDR3 DNA: TGTGCCAGCAGCCCAGGACAGGGCCTGATGAACACTGAAGCTTTCTTT; CDR3 protein: CASSPGQGLMNTEAFF
J gene: TRBJ2-1; D gene: TRBD2; V gene: TRBV2; clone size: NA; CDR3 DNA: TGTGCCAGCAGTGTCGCTAGCGGGAGGGGGAATGAGCAGTTCTTC; CDR3 protein: CASSVASGRGNEQFF
J gene: TRBJ2-4; D gene: TRBD1; V gene: TRBV2; clone size: NA; CDR3 DNA: TGTGCCAGCAGTGCCTTGACAGGGAATGGCAAAAACATTCAGTACTTC; CDR3 protein: CASSALTGNGKNIQYF
J gene: TRBJ1-2; D gene: TRBD1; V gene: TRBV2; clone size: NA; CDR3 DNA: TGTGCCAGCAGTGAAAGGGGGCCCAACTATGGCTACACCTTC; CDR3 protein: CASSERGPNYGYTF
J gene: TRBJ2-3; D gene: TRBD2; V gene: TRBV7-2; clone size: NA; CDR3 DNA: TGTGCCAGCAGTCAGAATAGCGGGGGGGCCAGCACAGATACGCAGTATTTT; CDR3 protein: CASSQNSGGASTDTQYF
J gene: TRBJ1-2; D gene: NA; V gene: TRBV11-2; clone size: NA; CDR3 DNA: TGTGCCAGCAGCCCAATCTGGGGGGGGTCGGGCTACACCTTC; CDR3 protein: CASSPIWGGSGYTF
J gene: TRBJ1-2; D gene: NA; V gene: TRBV7-9; clone size: NA; CDR3 DNA: TGTGCCAGCAGCTTAGTTATAGGCCGGGGAAACTATGGCTACACCTTC; CDR3 protein: CASSLVIGRGNYGYTF
J gene: TRBJ1-6; D gene: NA; V gene: TRBV12-2; clone size: NA; CDR3 DNA: TGTGCAAGTCGCCCAGACAGGGGGCAGGATTCACCCCTCCACTTT; CDR3 protein: CASRPDRGQDSPLHF
J gene: TRBJ1-1; D gene: NA; V gene: TRBV10-1; clone size: NA; CDR3 DNA: TGCGCCAGCAGTGGGGTAGGGGGTGAAGCTTTCTTT; CDR3 protein: CASSGVGGEAFF